A selection of T cell receptor beta chains follows, all from one sample in a study of T cell responses to AZD1222 COVID-19 vaccine. Assay used: immunoSEQ multiplex PCR; TCRdb lists only in-frame clones, some missing. The sample holds some 72,000 clones, under 95% seen once. Here the sequenced sample was peripheral blood, taken on day 0 of MenACWY control vaccination. The source of these receptors is an adult in good health. CDR3s include the opening cysteine and the closing phenylalanine or tryptophan. The D gene is left open where the match is weak. For some rows the clone size is stated as once, few or many, or as a class when expanded; others skip it.

size	J	D	V	CDR3	DNA
-	TRBJ1-5	TRBD1	TRBV19	CASSNSGTGGNQPQHF	TGTGCCAGTAGTAACTCCGGGACAGGGGGCAATCAGCCCCAGCATTTT
-	TRBJ1-6	-	TRBV7-2	CASSLVSTPRDSPLHF	TGTGCCAGCAGCTTAGTATCCACACCTCGGGATTCACCCCTCCACTTT
-	TRBJ2-5	-	TRBV6-5	CASSPGSQETQYF	TGTGCCAGCAGCCCGGGATCGCAAGAGACCCAGTACTTC
-	TRBJ2-5	TRBD1	TRBV3-1/TRBV3-2	CASSQPGQALWNQETQYF	TGTGCCAGCAGCCAGCCGGGACAGGCCTTGTGGAATCAAGAGACCCAGTACTTC
few	TRBJ2-2	TRBD1	TRBV24-1	CATSDPGQRANTGELFF	TGTGCCACCAGTGATCCGGGACAGAGGGCGAACACCGGGGAGCTGTTTTTT
-	TRBJ2-3	-	TRBV7-2	CASSYFRAGTPTLTDTQYF	TGTGCCAGCAGTTATTTTCGTGCCGGGACACCGACACTCACAGATACGCAGTATTTT
-	TRBJ1-2	-	TRBV19	CASSITGVPGYTF	TGTGCCAGTAGTATTACCGGGGTTCCTGGCTACACCTTC
once	TRBJ1-2	-	TRBV28	CASSLRGTYGYTF	TGTGCCAGCAGTTTACGGGGAACCTATGGCTACACCTTC
-	TRBJ1-1	-	TRBV6-1	CASSETMNTEAFF	TGTGCCAGCAGTGAGACCATGAACACTGAAGCTTTCTTT
-	TRBJ2-5	-	TRBV9	CASSGSGVQETQYF	TGTGCCAGCAGCGGGTCGGGGGTCCAAGAGACCCAGTACTTC
-	TRBJ2-3	TRBD2	TRBV12-5	CASGLRLADITDTQYF	TGTGCTAGTGGTTTGAGGCTAGCGGACATCACAGATACGCAGTATTTT
-	TRBJ2-5	-	TRBV6-2/TRBV6-3	CASSYPYRRGSYQETQYF	TGTGCCAGCAGTTACCCCTACCGTCGGGGGAGCTACCAAGAGACCCAGTACTTC
few	TRBJ2-7	-	TRBV27	CASSSEPFYEQYF	TGTGCCAGCAGTTCCGAACCCTTCTACGAGCAGTACTTC
-	TRBJ2-1	TRBD2	TRBV12-3/TRBV12-4	CRPGLVSYNEQFF	TGTAGACCGGGACTAGTTTCCTACAATGAGCAGTTCTTC
-	TRBJ2-2	-	TRBV7-2	CASRQSRTLNTGELFF	TGTGCCAGCAGACAAAGTAGGACCCTGAACACCGGGGAGCTGTTTTTT
-	TRBJ2-3	-	TRBV19	CASSPSGSADTQYF	TGTGCCAGTAGCCCCTCGGGGAGCGCAGATACGCAGTATTTT
-	TRBJ2-5	TRBD2	TRBV10-2	CASRLAGTMETQYF	TGCGCCAGCAGGTTAGCGGGAACTATGGAGACCCAGTACTTC
-	TRBJ1-1	-	TRBV5-1	CASSLTEKTEAFF	TGCGCCAGCAGCCTGACTGAGAAGACTGAAGCTTTCTTT
-	TRBJ1-2	-	TRBV5-1	CASSFSGDGYGYTF	TGCGCCAGCAGCTTTTCAGGGGACGGCTATGGCTACACCTTC
-	TRBJ2-1	-	TRBV2	CASILGIHNEQFF	-
-	TRBJ1-4	-	TRBV11-2	CASSLSAVGYEKLFF	TGTGCCAGCAGCTTATCGGCAGTGGGATATGAAAAACTGTTTTTT
-	TRBJ2-7	TRBD1	TRBV10-3	CAIRPDRVHEQYF	TGTGCCATCAGGCCGGACAGGGTCCACGAGCAGTACTTC
-	TRBJ2-7	TRBD1	TRBV9	CASSVSGQGTYEQYF	TGTGCCAGCAGCGTAAGCGGACAGGGCACCTACGAGCAGTACTTC
once	TRBJ2-5	TRBD2	TRBV11-2	CASSPGGTQYF	TGTGCCAGCAGCCCGGGGGGGACCCAGTACTTC